What follows are 19 T cell receptor beta chains derived from one specimen sequenced in a study of cytomegalovirus exposure and HLA in healthy donors. The study ran its PCR with 60 Vbeta and 13 Jbeta primers. Assay used: immunoSEQ multiplex PCR; TCRdb lists only in-frame clones, some missing. Among about 120,000 clones, roughly 69% were seen once, and the ten largest hold about 2%. The sample taken for sequencing was PBMCs. Source of these receptors: a human donor in good health.

Concerning this clone itself: The junction departs from germline at one end; a sequencing error may be responsible. This chain joins TRBV18 and TRBJ1-2, with D uncertain. CDR3 length equals 11 residues. Germline loops: CDR1 KGHSH, CDR2 LQKENI. The CDR3 loop reads CASSTPLRLSF. The CDR3 DNA follows: TGTGCCAGCTCAACCCCGTTAAGACTTAGCTTC.

A single count supports this clone. The rearrangement joins TRBV30 to TRBJ1-6; no definite D call. CDR1 and CDR2 (germline): GTSNPN, SVGIG (reference sequence). The CDR3 runs to 13 residues. V was cut by 2 bases and J by 10 bases, with 12 bases left in between. The CDR3 loop reads CAWSPGFGSPLHF. The CDR3 bases are TGTGCCTGGAGTCCAGGCTTCGGATCACCCCTCCACTTT.

This chain links TRBV27 with TRBJ2-7; 8 bases line up with TRBD2. This CDR3 spans 14 amino acids. Germline CDR1 reads MNHEY; CDR2 reads SMNVEV (reference sequence). After removal of 3 bases from V and 2 bases from J, the junction contained 3 bases not matched to a gene. The CDR3 reads CASSFTSGPYEQYF. CDR3 nucleotides: TGTGCCAGCAGTTTTACTAGCGGCCCCTACGAGCAGTACTTC.

The chain employs TRBV28 and TRBJ1-3; 9 nucleotides line up with TRBD1. This CDR3 contains 16 residues. Germline V gene data show CDR1 as MDHEN and CDR2 as SYDVKM. After removal of 2 bases from V and 5 bases from J, the junction contained 7 bases not matched to a gene. The CDR3 nucleotides are TGTGCCAGCAGTTTACGACCCGGGACAGGGAGAAACACCATATATTTT. It is translated as CASSLRPGTGRNTIYF.

The rearrangement uses TRBV9 and TRBJ1-5; D remains ambiguous. This CDR3 contains 13 residues. Deletions cut 2 bases from V and 3 bases from J, with 6 bases between. CDR1 is SGDLS and CDR2 is YYNGEE in the germline V gene. The CDR3 protein is CASSVRDNQPQHF. CDR3 DNA sequence: TGTGCCAGCAGCGTCCGAGACAATCAGCCCCAGCATTTT.

The genes are TRBV27 and TRBJ1-5, with D perhaps TRBD1 (6 bases). V dropped 2 bases and J dropped 5 bases, with 13 bases sitting between them. Per the germline V gene, CDR1 is MNHEY and CDR2 is SMNVEV (reference sequence). The CDR3 is made up of 15 amino acids. CDR3 sequence (DNA): TGTGCCAGCAGTTTAGTAGGGGGGGCCCATCAGCCCCAGCATTTT. This gives the protein CASSLVGGAHQPQHF.

V and J are TRBV7-4 and TRBJ1-1, with D possibly matching TRBD1 (6 bases). This CDR3 comprises 12 residues. Germline V gene sequence: CDR1 SGHVT, CDR2 SQSDAQ. CDR3 sequence reads: CAQGTKNTEAFF. CDR3 in DNA: TGTGCTCAGGGGACAAAGAACACTGAAGCTTTCTTT.

The rearrangement joins TRBV5-1 to TRBJ1-5; no definite D call. Germline V CDR1 and CDR2: SGHRS, YFSETQ. The CDR3 has 13 amino acids. The germline V and J ends were trimmed by 4 bases and 5 bases, with 10 bases remaining between them. CDR3 region: CASSLAPYQPQHF. The DNA for the CDR3 is TGCGCCAGCAGCCTAGCTCCCTATCAGCCCCAGCATTTT.

The chain joins TRBV2 to TRBJ1-6; D perhaps matches TRBD1 (5 bases). CDR3 size: 14 residues. CDR1 and CDR2 from the germline V gene are SNHLY and FYNNEI. The ends were cut back, 11 bases at V and 3 bases at J, with 14 bases in the middle. CDR3 sequence: CASWGVGYNSPLHF. CDR3 bases: TGTGCCTCCTGGGGGGTCGGCTATAATTCACCCCTCCACTTT.

This clone appeared many times. The CDR3 protein is CASSVGTEYGYTF. For the CDR3, the DNA is TGTGCCAGCAGTGTCGGGACAGAGTATGGCTACACCTTC. The rearrangement links TRBV6-1 to TRBJ1-2; TRBD1 aligns across 7 bases. The CDR3 loop spans 13 amino acids. V was pared by 4 bases and J by 5 bases, with 4 bases of the junction left unmatched. In germline, CDR1 is MNHNS, CDR2 SASEGT.

The genes are TRBV9 and TRBJ2-3; maybe TRBD2 (5 bases). Per germline, CDR1 SGDLS and CDR2 YYNGEE. The CDR3 runs to 13 residues. The V and J ends lost 0 bases and 6 bases respectively, with 8 bases between them. Written as DNA, the CDR3 is TGTGCCAGCAGCGTAGGTGGGGAGGATACGCAGTATTTT. Translating it yields CASSVGGEDTQYF.

This sequence joins TRBV27 and TRBJ2-7, with 13 nucleotides matching TRBD2. Trimming removed 7 bases from V and 4 bases from J; junction bases left unmatched: 7. This CDR3 region has 15 residues. Per the germline V gene, CDR1 is MNHEY and CDR2 is SMNVEV (reference sequence). The chain's CDR3 is CASKPGTSGVYEQYF. The CDR3 DNA is TGTGCCAGCAAGCCTGGGACTAGCGGGGTTTACGAGCAGTACTTC.

The V call is TRBV29-1, the J call TRBJ2-7; perhaps TRBD1 as D (5 bases). This CDR3 has 15 amino acids. Germline V CDR1 and CDR2: SQVTM, ANQGSEA. Trimming stripped 3 bases from V and 1 base from J, with 16 bases between. The CDR3 sequence: CSVESIRDRSYEQYF. In DNA form, the CDR3 reads TGCAGCGTTGAGTCAATTCGAGACAGATCCTACGAGCAGTACTTC.

V usage is TRBV2 and J usage is TRBJ2-5; D possibly corresponds to TRBD2 (6 bases). The V gene lost 2 bases and the J gene lost 10 bases, with 17 bases spanning the gap. The CDR3 consists of 14 residues. Germline-derived CDR1 and CDR2 are SNHLY and FYNNEI. The CDR3 DNA sequence: TGTGCCAGCAGTGAATTAGCCGGGCCGGGGGACCAGTACTTC. Translated: CASSELAGPGDQYF. Supplemented by reference TRBV2 and TRBJ2-5, the full variable domain reads EPEVTQTPSHQVTQMGQEVILRCVPISNHLYFYWYRQILGQKVEFLVSFYNNEISEKSEIFDDQFSVERPDGSNFTLKIRSTKLEDSAMYFCASSELAGPGDQYFGPGTRLLVL.

The rearrangement links TRBV6-5 to TRBJ1-2; TRBD1 matches at 7 bases. The V gene end was trimmed by 2 bases and the J gene end by 4 bases; junction bases not matched to a gene: 4. The CDR3 spans 14 residues. Germline values: CDR1 MNHEY, CDR2 SVGAGI. CDR3 nucleotides: TGTGCCAGCAGTTACCTCCAGGGGGGCTATGGCTACACCTTC. This encodes CASSYLQGGYGYTF.

The chain is built from TRBV7-2 and TRBJ1-5; no definite D call. Germline CDR1 is SGHTA and CDR2 is FQGNSA. This CDR3 spans 14 amino acids. Trimming pared 1 base from V and 7 bases from J, leaving 11 bases between. CDR3 sequence reads: CASSLGHNGQPQHF. In DNA, the CDR3 is TGTGCCAGCAGCTTAGGCCACAACGGGCAGCCCCAGCATTTT.

This chain uses TRBV7-2 with TRBJ2-5, with 7 positions matching TRBD2. The junction had 7 bases not matched to a gene; V was cut back by 7 bases and J by 5 bases. The CDR3 covers 13 residues. Germline lookup yields CDR1 SGHTA and CDR2 FQGNSA. The CDR3 region is CASTTSAFETQYF. CDR3 nucleotides: TGTGCCAGCACCACTAGCGCTTTTGAGACCCAGTACTTC.

This clone was detected a few times. This chain connects TRBV2 to TRBJ2-6; 8 nucleotides match TRBD1. The CDR3 sequence is 16 residues long. Trimming cost V 7 bases and J 0 bases; bases outside gene matches: 5. Per the germline V gene, CDR1 is SNHLY and CDR2 is FYNNEI. The CDR3 DNA is TGTGCCAGCATGGGGACAGGATTCTCTGGGGCCAACGTCCTGACTTTC. Amino acids: CASMGTGFSGANVLTF.

This chain links TRBV5-1 with TRBJ1-2; no clear D gene. This CDR3 is 12 amino acids long. Germline V gene lookup returns CDR1 SGHRS and CDR2 YFSETQ. V dropped 3 bases and J dropped 4 bases, with 7 bases sitting between them. CDR3 region: CASSSDIYGYTF. Written as DNA, the CDR3 is TGCGCCAGCAGCTCCGACATCTATGGCTACACCTTC.